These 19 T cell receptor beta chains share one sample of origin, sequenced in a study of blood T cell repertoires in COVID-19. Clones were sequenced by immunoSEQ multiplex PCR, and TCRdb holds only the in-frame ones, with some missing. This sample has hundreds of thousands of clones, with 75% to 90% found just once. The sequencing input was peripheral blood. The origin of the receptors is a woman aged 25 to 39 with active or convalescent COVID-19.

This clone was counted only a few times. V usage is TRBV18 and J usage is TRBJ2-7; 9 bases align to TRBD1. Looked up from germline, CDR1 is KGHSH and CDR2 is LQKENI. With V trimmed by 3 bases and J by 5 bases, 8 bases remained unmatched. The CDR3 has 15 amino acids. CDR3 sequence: CASSPRQGDIHEQYF. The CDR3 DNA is TGTGCCAGCTCACCGAGACAGGGGGACATCCACGAGCAGTACTTC.

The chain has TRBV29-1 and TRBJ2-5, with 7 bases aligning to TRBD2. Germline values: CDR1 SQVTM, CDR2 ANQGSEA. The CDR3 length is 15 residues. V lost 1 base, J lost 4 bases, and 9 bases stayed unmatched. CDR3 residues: CSVEGGGGRSETQYF. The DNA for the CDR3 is TGCAGCGTTGAAGGTGGGGGGGGAAGGTCAGAGACCCAGTACTTC.

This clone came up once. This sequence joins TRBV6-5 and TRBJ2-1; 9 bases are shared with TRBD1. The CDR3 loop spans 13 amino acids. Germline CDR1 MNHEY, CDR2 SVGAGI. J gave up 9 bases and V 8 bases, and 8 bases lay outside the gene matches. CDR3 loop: CASAGQGYGEQFF. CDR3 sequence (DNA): TGTGCCAGCGCGGGACAGGGCTACGGTGAGCAGTTCTTC.

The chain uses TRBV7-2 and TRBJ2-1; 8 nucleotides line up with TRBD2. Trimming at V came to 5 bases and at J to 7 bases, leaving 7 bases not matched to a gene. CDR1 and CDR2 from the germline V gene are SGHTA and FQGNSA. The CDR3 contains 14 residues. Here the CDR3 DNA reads TGTGCCAGCAGCCCCGGGGGGGCCTCAAATGAGCAGTTCTTC. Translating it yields CASSPGGASNEQFF.

Written as DNA, the CDR3 is TGTGCCAGCAGTGACCAGCGGGAGCTGGGTGAGCAGTTCTTC. It codes for CASSDQRELGEQFF. This chain joins TRBV6-1 and TRBJ2-1, with 8 bases identical to TRBD2. The CDR3 runs 14 residues. After removal of 3 bases from V and 9 bases from J, the junction contained 7 bases not matched to a gene. Germline assignment: CDR1 MNHNS and CDR2 SASEGT.

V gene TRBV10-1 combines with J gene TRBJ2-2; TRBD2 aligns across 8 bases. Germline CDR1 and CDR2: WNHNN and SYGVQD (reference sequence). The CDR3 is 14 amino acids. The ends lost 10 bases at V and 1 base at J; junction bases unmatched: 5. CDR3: CATRLALNTGELFF. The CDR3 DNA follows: TGCGCCACTCGACTAGCGTTGAACACCGGGGAGCTGTTTTTT.

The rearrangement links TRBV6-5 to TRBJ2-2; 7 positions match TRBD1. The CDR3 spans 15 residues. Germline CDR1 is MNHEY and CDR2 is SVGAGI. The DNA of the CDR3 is TGTGCAGTACAAGACAGGGTTTCAGTCACCGGGGAGCTGTTTTTT. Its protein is CAVQDRVSVTGELFF.

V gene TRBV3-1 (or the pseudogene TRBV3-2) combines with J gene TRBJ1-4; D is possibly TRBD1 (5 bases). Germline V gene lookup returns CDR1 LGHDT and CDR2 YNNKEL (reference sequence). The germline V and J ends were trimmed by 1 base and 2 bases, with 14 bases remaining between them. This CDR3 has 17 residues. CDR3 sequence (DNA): TGTGCCAGCAGCCAAGTATGGCGGGGCCTCACTAATGAAAAACTGTTTTTT. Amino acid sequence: CASSQVWRGLTNEKLFF.

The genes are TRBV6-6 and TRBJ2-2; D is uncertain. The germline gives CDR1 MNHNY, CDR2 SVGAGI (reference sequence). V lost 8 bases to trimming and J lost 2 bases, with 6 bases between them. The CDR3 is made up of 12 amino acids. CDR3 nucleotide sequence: TGTGCCAGCTCTTTTAACACCGGGGAGCTGTTTTTT. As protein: CASSFNTGELFF.

As DNA, the CDR3 is TGTGCCAGCAGTTCAGAGACAGGAGAGTATAATTCACCCCTCCACTTT. This gives the protein CASSSETGEYNSPLHF. The rearrangement links TRBV11-2 to TRBJ1-6; tentatively, D is TRBD1 (6 bases). This CDR3 has 16 residues. Between the trimmed V and J ends, which lost 6 bases and 4 bases, there was a span of 16 bases. Germline values: CDR1 SGHAT, CDR2 FQNNGV.

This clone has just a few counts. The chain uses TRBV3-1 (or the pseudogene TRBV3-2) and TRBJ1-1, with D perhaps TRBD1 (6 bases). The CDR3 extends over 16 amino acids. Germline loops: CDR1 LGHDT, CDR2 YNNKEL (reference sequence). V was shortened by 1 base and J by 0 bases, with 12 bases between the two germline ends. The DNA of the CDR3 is TGTGCCAGCAGCCAAGCCCCGGGACAAATGAACACTGAAGCTTTCTTT. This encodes CASSQAPGQMNTEAFF.

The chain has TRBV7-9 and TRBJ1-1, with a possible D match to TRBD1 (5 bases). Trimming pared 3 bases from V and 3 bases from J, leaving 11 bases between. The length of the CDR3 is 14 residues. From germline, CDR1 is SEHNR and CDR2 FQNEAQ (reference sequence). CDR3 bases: TGTGCCAGCAGCTTTTGGGGCGGGGACACTGAAGCTTTCTTT. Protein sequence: CASSFWGGDTEAFF.

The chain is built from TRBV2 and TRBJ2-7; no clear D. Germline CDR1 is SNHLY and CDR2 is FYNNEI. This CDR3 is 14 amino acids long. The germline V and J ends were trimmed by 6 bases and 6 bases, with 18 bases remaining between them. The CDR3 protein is CASSDLSRLGEQYF. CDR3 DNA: TGTGCCAGCAGCGACCTTAGCCGATTGGGCGAGCAGTACTTC.

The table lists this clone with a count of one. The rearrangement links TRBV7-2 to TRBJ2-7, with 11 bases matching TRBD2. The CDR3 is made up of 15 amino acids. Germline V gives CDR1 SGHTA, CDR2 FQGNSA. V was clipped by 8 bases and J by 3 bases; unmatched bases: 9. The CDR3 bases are TGTGCCAGCGCATCAAGGACTAGCGGGTTCTACGAGCAGTACTTC. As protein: CASASRTSGFYEQYF. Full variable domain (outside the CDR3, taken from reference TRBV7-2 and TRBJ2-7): GAGVSQSPSNKVTEKGKDVELRCDPISGHTALYWYRQSLGQGLEFLIYFQGNSAPDKSGLPSDRFSAERTGGSVSTLTIQRTQQEDSAVYLCASASRTSGFYEQYFGPGTRLTVT.

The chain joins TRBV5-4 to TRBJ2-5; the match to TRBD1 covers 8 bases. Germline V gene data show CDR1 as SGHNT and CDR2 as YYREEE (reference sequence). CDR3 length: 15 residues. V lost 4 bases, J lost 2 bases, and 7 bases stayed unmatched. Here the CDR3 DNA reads TGTGCCAGCAGCGTGGGACAGGCGATACAAGAGACCCAGTACTTC. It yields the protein CASSVGQAIQETQYF.

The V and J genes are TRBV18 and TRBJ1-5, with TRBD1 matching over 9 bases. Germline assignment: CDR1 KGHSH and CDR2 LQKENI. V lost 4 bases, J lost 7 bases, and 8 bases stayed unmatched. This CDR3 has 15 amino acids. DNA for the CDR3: TGTGCCAGCTCACTAATACAGGGGGCTCGACAGCCCCAGCATTTT. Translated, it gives CASSLIQGARQPQHF.

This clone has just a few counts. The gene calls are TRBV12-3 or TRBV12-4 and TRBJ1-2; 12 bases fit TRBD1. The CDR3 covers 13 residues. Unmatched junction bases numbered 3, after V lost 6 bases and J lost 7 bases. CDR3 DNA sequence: TGTGCCAGCAGCTGGGACAGGGGGCTTGGCTACACCTTC. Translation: CASSWDRGLGYTF.

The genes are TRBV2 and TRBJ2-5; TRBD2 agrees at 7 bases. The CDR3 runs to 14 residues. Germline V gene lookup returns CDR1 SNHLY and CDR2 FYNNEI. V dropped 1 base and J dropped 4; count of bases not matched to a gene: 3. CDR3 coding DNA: TGTGCCAGCAGTGAAGTGACTAGCAGAGAGACCCAGTACTTC. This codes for CASSEVTSRETQYF.

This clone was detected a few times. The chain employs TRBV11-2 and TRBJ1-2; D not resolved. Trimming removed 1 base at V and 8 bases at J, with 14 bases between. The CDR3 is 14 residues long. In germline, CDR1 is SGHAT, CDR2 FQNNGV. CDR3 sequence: CASSLAIPGKGYTF. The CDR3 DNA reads TGTGCCAGCAGCTTAGCCATTCCGGGGAAAGGCTACACCTTC.